This TCR beta chain was sequenced in a study of blood T cells in healthy people across ages. General observations from the study: A roughly linear fall in TCR beta diversity per million T cells was seen with increasing age. The study lacked donor CMV status, which possibly confounded expanded clonotype changes.

A second 7 to 11 cycle PCR used barcoded and J-beta primers. Each cDNA molecule was tagged by a template-switch adaptor that had 12 random nucleotides. One entry per CDR3 protein results from TCRdb running MiXCR on the 5' RACE reads. The table has over 1,500,000 distinct CDR3 sequences, around 40% seen once; the top ten hold 23%. In each sample, at least 6 million PBMCs were isolated. This CDR3 is built from 15 residues. V gave up 4 bases and J gave up 5 bases; unmatched junction bases: 8. CDR1 and CDR2 from the germline V gene are SGHRS and YFSETQ. This clonotype came up a few times. Its specificity is not known.

The clonotype comes from a human donor in good health. V usage is TRBV5-1 and J usage is TRBJ2-1, with 8 bases aligning to TRBD1. The sample taken for sequencing was blood. The CDR3 reads CASSPNPGQDNEQFF. The CDR3 coding sequence is TGCGCCAGCAGCCCAAACCCGGGACAGGACAATGAGCAGTTCTTC.